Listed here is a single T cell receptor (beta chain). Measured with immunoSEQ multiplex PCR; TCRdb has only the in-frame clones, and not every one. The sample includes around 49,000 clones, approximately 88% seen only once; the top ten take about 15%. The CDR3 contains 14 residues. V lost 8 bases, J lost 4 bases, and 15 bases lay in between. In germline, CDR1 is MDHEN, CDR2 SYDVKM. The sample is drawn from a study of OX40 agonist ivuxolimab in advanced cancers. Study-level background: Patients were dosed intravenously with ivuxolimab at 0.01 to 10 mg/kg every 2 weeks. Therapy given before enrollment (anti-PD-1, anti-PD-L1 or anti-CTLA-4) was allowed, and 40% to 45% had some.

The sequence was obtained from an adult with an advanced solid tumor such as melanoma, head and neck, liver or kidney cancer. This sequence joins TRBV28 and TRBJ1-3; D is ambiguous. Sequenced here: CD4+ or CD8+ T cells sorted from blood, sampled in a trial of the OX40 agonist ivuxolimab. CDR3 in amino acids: CASRRVVGGNTIYF. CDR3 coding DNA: TGTGCCAGCCGGCGGGTGGTAGGCGGAAACACCATATATTTT.